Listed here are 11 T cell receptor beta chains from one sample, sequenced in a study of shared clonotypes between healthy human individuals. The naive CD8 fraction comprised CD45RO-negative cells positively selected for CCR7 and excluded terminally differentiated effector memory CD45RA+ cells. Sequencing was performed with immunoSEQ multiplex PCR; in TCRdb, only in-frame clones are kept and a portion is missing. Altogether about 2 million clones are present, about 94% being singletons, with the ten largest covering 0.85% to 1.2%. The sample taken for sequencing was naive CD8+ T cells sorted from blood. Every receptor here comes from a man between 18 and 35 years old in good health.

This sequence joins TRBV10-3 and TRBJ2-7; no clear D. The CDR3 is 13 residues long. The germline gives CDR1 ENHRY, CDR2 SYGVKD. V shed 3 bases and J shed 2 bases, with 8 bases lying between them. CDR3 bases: TGTGCCATCAGTGACTTAAAGCCCTACGAGCAGTACTTC. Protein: CAISDLKPYEQYF.

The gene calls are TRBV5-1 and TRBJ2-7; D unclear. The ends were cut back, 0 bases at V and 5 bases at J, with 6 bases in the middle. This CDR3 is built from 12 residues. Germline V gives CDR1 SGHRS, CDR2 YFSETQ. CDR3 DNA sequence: TGCGCCAGCAGCTTGGTTTCCCACGAGCAGTACTTC. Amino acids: CASSLVSHEQYF. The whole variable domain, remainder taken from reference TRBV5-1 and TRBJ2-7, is KAGVTQTPRYLIKTRGQQVTLSCSPISGHRSVSWYQQTPGQGLQFLFEYFSETQRNKGNFPGRFSGRQFSNSRSEMNVSTLELGDSALYLCASSLVSHEQYFGPGTRLTVT.

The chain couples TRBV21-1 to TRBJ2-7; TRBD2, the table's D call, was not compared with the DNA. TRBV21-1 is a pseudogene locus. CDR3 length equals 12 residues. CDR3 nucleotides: TGTGCCGGACCAACGGGGGCCTACGAGCAGTACTTC. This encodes CAGPTGAYEQYF.

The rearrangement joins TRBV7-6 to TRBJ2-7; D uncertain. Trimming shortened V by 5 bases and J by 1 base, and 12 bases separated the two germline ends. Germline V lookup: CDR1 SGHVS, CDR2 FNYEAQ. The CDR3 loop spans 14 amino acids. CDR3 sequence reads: CASSVLQGSYEQYF. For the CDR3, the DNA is TGTGCCAGCAGCGTACTTCAAGGGTCCTACGAGCAGTACTTC.

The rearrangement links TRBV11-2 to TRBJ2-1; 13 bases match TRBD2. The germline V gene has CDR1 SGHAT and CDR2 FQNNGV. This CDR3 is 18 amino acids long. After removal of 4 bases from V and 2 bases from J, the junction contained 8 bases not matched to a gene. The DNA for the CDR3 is TGTGCCAGCAGCTCTTACCGACTAGCGGGAGGTACCTACAATGAGCAGTTCTTC. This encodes CASSSYRLAGGTYNEQFF.

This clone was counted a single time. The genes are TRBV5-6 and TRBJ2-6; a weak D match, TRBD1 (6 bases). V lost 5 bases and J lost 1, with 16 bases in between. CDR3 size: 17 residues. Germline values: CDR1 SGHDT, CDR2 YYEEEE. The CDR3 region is CASRPEQGTSGANVLTF. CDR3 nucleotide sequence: TGTGCCAGCAGACCCGAACAGGGCACATCTGGGGCCAACGTCCTGACTTTC.

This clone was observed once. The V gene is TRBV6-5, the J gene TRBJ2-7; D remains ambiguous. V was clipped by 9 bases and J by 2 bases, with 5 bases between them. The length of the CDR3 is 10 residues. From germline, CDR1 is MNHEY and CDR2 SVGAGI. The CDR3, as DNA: TGTGCCAGTGGACCCTACGAGCAGTACTTC. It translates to CASGPYEQYF.

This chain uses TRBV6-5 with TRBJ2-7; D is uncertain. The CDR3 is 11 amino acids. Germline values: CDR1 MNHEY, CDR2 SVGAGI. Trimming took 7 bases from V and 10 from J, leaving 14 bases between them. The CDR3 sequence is CASKSGAFQYF. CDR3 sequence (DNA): TGTGCCAGCAAGTCCGGAGCTTTTCAGTACTTC.

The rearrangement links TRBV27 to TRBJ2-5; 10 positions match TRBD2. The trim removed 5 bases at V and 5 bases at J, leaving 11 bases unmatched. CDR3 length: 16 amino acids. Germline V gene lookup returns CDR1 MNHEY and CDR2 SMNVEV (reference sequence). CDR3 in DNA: TGTGCCAGCAGTGCCTACAGCGGGGGGGCTTTTGAGACCCAGTACTTC. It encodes CASSAYSGGAFETQYF.

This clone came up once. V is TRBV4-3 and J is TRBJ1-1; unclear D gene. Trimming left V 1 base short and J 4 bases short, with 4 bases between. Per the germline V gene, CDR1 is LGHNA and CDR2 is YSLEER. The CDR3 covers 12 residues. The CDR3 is CASSQGSTEAFF. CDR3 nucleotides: TGCGCCAGCAGCCAAGGGAGCACTGAAGCTTTCTTT.

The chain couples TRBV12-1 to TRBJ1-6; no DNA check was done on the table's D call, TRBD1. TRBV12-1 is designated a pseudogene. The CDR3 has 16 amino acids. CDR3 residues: CASSSAGPSGNSPLHF. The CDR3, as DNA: TGTGCCAGCAGCTCCGCAGGGCCATCGGGTAATTCACCCCTCCACTTT.